This T cell receptor beta chain originates from a study of blood T cell repertoires in COVID-19. On the study more broadly: Samples taken during acute and convalescent COVID-19 were collected in the United States, Italy and Spain. From T cells, B-cell-depleted T cells, or PBMCs came the material, which was cDNA or gDNA.

CDR3 length: 15 amino acids. Germline trimming cut 6 bases from V and 0 bases from J; bases unmatched to any gene: 3. Germline V CDR1 and CDR2: SNHLY, FYNNEI. As originally analysed: Nucleated cell counts were estimated from reference gene primer amplification. Profiling relied on immunoSEQ multiplex PCR, and the TCRdb table lists in-frame clones only, not all of them. V and J calls and clone size are given by that table; D and trimming were obtained from the DNA. The table lists about 140,000 clones, approximately 91% of them singletons. The receptor's source is a man aged 50-60 years with active or convalescent COVID-19. The V gene is TRBV2, the J gene TRBJ1-5; 9 nucleotides align to TRBD1. Sequencing was done on a sample of peripheral blood. In DNA form, the CDR3 reads TGTGCCAGCAGCCTACAGGGGGCTAGCAATCAGCCCCAGCATTTT. As protein: CASSLQGASNQPQHF.